Each of the 30 T cell receptor beta chains below was sequenced from the same sample in a study of blood T cells in healthy people across ages. The authors ran a second PCR of about 7 to 12 cycles using a sample-barcoded 5' primer and a J-beta primer mix. From the 5' RACE reads, TCRdb called clonotypes with MiXCR, one entry per CDR3 protein. The sample has more than 650,000 distinct CDR3 sequences; 40% to 65% are singletons. Specimen: blood. These receptors originate from an elderly man in good health.

This clonotype occurred once. The chain uses TRBV7-9 and TRBJ2-2, with TRBD1 identical over 7 bases. CDR1 and CDR2 (germline): SEHNR, FQNEAQ (reference sequence). This CDR3 has 15 residues. V shed 10 bases and J 5 bases; nucleotides not matched to a gene: 13. The CDR3 protein is CATVAWQGDTGELFF. The CDR3 nucleotides read TGTGCCACCGTAGCTTGGCAGGGGGATACCGGGGAGCTGTTTTTT.

The V call is TRBV5-1, the J call TRBJ1-5; D might be TRBD1 (5 bases). Germline CDR1 is SGHRS and CDR2 is YFSETQ. The CDR3 length is 15 residues. V lost 3 bases and J 7 bases, leaving 17 bases between the germline ends. In DNA, the CDR3 is TGCGCCAGCAGCTGGGATGGGGGTAGCTCCCAGCCCCAGCATTTT. This translates into CASSWDGGSSQPQHF.

This chain joins TRBV18 and TRBJ2-3; perhaps TRBD1 as D (5 bases). This CDR3 region has 15 residues. Between the trimmed V and J ends, which lost 5 bases and 4 bases, there was a span of 16 bases. Germline V gene lookup returns CDR1 KGHSH and CDR2 LQKENI. DNA for the CDR3: TGTGCCAGCTCATCCGGACAACTACCCGCAGATACGCAGTATTTT. Its protein product is CASSSGQLPADTQYF.

V is TRBV12-3 or TRBV12-4 and J is TRBJ1-1, with 8 bases aligning to TRBD1. The CDR3 has 13 amino acids. The J segment lost 10 bases and the V segment lost 4 bases, leaving 8 bases of the junction unmatched. The CDR3 is CASSSGGARAAFF. The CDR3 DNA reads as TGTGCCAGCAGTTCAGGGGGCGCGAGGGCAGCTTTCTTT.

This clonotype was recorded a few times. The chain combines TRBV20-1 with TRBJ2-5; D unclear. Per germline, CDR1 DFQATT and CDR2 SNEGSKA (reference sequence). V lost 3 bases and J 2 bases, leaving 4 bases between the germline ends. This CDR3 region has 11 residues. The CDR3 is CSASGQETQYF. Written as DNA, the CDR3 is TGCAGTGCTAGTGGGCAAGAGACCCAGTACTTC.

This rearrangement joins TRBV5-4 to TRBJ2-7; perhaps TRBD2 as D (6 bases). Germline loops: CDR1 SGHNT, CDR2 YYREEE (reference sequence). Trimming took 4 bases from V and 0 from J, leaving 17 bases between them. This CDR3 comprises 16 residues. CDR3 in amino acids: CASSPAGTHHSYEQYF. The CDR3, as DNA: TGTGCCAGCAGCCCGGCGGGGACCCACCACTCCTACGAGCAGTACTTC.

This clonotype has just a few counts. V and J are TRBV12-3 or TRBV12-4 and TRBJ2-5; D may be TRBD2 (6 bases). The V gene lost 7 bases and the J gene lost 5 bases, with 11 bases spanning the gap. The CDR3 length is 12 residues. In nucleotides, the CDR3 is TGTGCCAGCAATCAGGGAGGTGAGACCCAGTACTTC. This translates into CASNQGGETQYF.

This sequence joins TRBV28 and TRBJ2-7; TRBD1 agrees at 10 bases. The CDR3 length is 17 residues. Trimming removed 4 bases from V and 7 bases from J; junction bases left unmatched: 16. Germline V gene sequence: CDR1 MDHEN, CDR2 SYDVKM. CDR3 sequence: CASSWGQGIQSYNEQYF. The DNA for the CDR3 is TGTGCCAGCAGTTGGGGACAGGGGATACAGTCCTACAATGAGCAGTACTTC. Combining the CDR3 with reference TRBV28 and TRBJ2-7 gives the whole variable domain DVKVTQSSRYLVKRTGEKVFLECVQDMDHENMFWYRQDPGLGLRLIYFSYDVKMKEKGDIPEGYSVSREKKERFSLILESASTNQTSMYLCASSWGQGIQSYNEQYFGPGTRLTVT.

This rearrangement joins TRBV12-3 or TRBV12-4 to TRBJ2-7; TRBD1 matches at 11 bases. The CDR3 loop spans 15 amino acids. The junction had 7 bases not matched to a gene; V was cut back by 6 bases and J by 3 bases. The CDR3 nucleotides read TGTGCCAGCAGCCGGGACAGGGGGGCCTTCTACGAGCAGTACTTC. As protein: CASSRDRGAFYEQYF.

The table lists this clonotype with a count of one. The CDR3 DNA reads as TGTGCCAGGGAGACAGCCAGGGGTGGCAATCAGCCCCAGCATTTT. Translation: CARETARGGNQPQHF. The rearrangement uses TRBV6-4 and TRBJ1-5; possibly TRBD1 for D (6 bases). Trimming shortened V by 9 bases and J by 2 bases, and 17 bases separated the two germline ends. The CDR3 covers 15 residues. In germline, CDR1 is MRHNA, CDR2 SNTAGT.

A single count supports this clonotype. The genes are TRBV5-6 and TRBJ2-4; D is uncertain. The DNA end favors TRBJ2-5, so the J call may be wrong. CDR3 length equals 14 residues. The germline V gene has CDR1 SGHDT and CDR2 YYEEEE. Here the CDR3 reads CASSLSSAVGTQYF. Written as DNA, the CDR3 is TGTGCCAGCAGCTTGAGTTCTGCCGTAGGGACCCAGTACTTC.

This clonotype was counted a few times. This rearrangement joins TRBV20-1 to TRBJ2-6; the D is unclear. Trimming left V 2 bases short and J 0 bases short, with 23 bases between. Germline V gives CDR1 DFQATT, CDR2 SNEGSKA (reference sequence). The CDR3 consists of 20 residues. CDR3 loop: CSARSRGVSKNGSGANVLTF. The CDR3 DNA sequence: TGCAGTGCTAGATCACGTGGGGTCTCAAAGAACGGCTCTGGGGCCAACGTCCTGACTTTC.

The chain uses TRBV18 and TRBJ2-7; TRBD1 aligns across 8 bases. The CDR3 is 16 residues long. The ends lost 6 bases at V and 3 bases at J; junction bases unmatched: 13. The germline V gene has CDR1 KGHSH and CDR2 LQKENI. The CDR3 loop reads CASSLGQGSSFYEQYF. The CDR3 DNA is TGTGCCAGCTCTCTCGGACAGGGTAGTTCTTTCTACGAGCAGTACTTC. Using reference TRBV18 and TRBJ2-7 for the parts outside the CDR3, the full variable domain is NAGVMQNPRHLVRRRGQEARLRCSPMKGHSHVYWYRQLPEEGLKFMVYLQKENIIDESGMPKERFSAEFPKEGPSILRIQQVVRGDSAAYFCASSLGQGSSFYEQYFGPGTRLTVT.

The chain carries TRBV18 and TRBJ1-1, with TRBD1 matching over 8 bases. CDR1 and CDR2 from the germline V gene are KGHSH and LQKENI. The ends lost 4 bases at V and 4 bases at J; junction bases unmatched: 8. The CDR3 consists of 15 residues. CDR3 loop: CASSLSKQGGTEAFF. The CDR3 region has the DNA TGTGCCAGCTCACTCTCTAAACAGGGGGGCACTGAAGCTTTCTTT.

Concerning this clonotype: The limits of the CDR3 on the DNA are not certain, so only TCRdb's listed CDR3 is given. The CDR3 sequence is CASSSSRGGANEKLFF. The chain joins TRBV28 to TRBJ1-4. The V gene's germline CDR1 is MDHEN and CDR2 SYDVKM. The CDR3 length is 16 residues, termini included.

This chain joins TRBV5-1 and TRBJ2-1, with D possibly being TRBD2 (7 bases). Germline CDR1 and CDR2: SGHRS and YFSETQ. The CDR3 extends over 16 amino acids. The V gene lost 0 bases and the J gene lost 4 bases, with 14 bases spanning the gap. This chain's CDR3 is CASSLATGGLYNEQFF. The CDR3 coding sequence is TGCGCCAGCAGCTTGGCCACCGGGGGGCTATACAATGAGCAGTTCTTC.

The gene calls are TRBV21-1 and TRBJ1-1. TRBV21-1 is described as a pseudogene. The CDR3 runs 12 residues. The CDR3 nucleotides read TGTGCCAGCAGCAAAGGGGACACTGAAGCTTTCTTT. Residues: CASSKGDTEAFF.

The chain employs TRBV7-6 and TRBJ2-7; 8 positions agree with TRBD2. V lost 1 base and J lost 3; bases outside the gene matches: 8. CDR1 is SGHVS, CDR2 FNYEAQ, per germline. The CDR3 length is 16 residues. This CDR3 is CASSLGAGVQFYEQYF. Here the CDR3 DNA reads TGTGCCAGCAGCTTAGGAGCGGGAGTCCAATTCTACGAGCAGTACTTC.

This clonotype was seen a handful of times. The gene calls are TRBV3-1 and TRBJ1-2; possible D gene TRBD1, 6 bases. Trimming took off 7 bases at V and 8 bases at J, with 17 bases between the two ends. The CDR3 has 13 amino acids. Germline loops: CDR1 LGHDT, CDR2 YNNKEL (reference sequence). This chain's CDR3 is CASTPRGGDGYTF. Here the CDR3 DNA reads TGTGCCAGCACCCCAAGGGGGGGTGACGGCTACACCTTC.

V is TRBV20-1 and J is TRBJ2-1, with D possibly matching TRBD1 (5 bases). V lost 3 bases to trimming and J lost 6 bases, with 12 bases between them. The CDR3 totals 13 residues. Germline values: CDR1 DFQATT, CDR2 SNEGSKA (reference sequence). In DNA form, the CDR3 reads TGCAGTGCTAGTCTTCAGGGTTTCAATGAGCAGTTCTTC. It is translated as CSASLQGFNEQFF.

This clonotype occurred a few times. The chain employs TRBV20-1 and TRBJ2-1; D not certain. In germline, CDR1 is DFQATT, CDR2 SNEGSKA (reference sequence). Trimming stripped 1 base from V and 1 base from J, with 20 bases between. This CDR3 region has 18 residues. The CDR3 DNA follows: TGCAGTGCTAGAGTCGTTAGTGTTAGTGTTGGGTCCTACAATGAGCAGTTCTTC. This codes for CSARVVSVSVGSYNEQFF.

In its sample, this clonotype was seen a few times. The chain couples TRBV24-1 to TRBJ2-7, with 7 positions matching TRBD1. Germline loops: CDR1 KGHDR, CDR2 SFDVKD. The CDR3 is made up of 13 amino acids. V shed 7 bases and J 4 bases; nucleotides not matched to a gene: 6. The CDR3 loop is CATSSDRVYEQYF. In nucleotides, the CDR3 is TGTGCCACCAGCTCCGACAGGGTATACGAGCAGTACTTC.

The chain has TRBV11-2 and TRBJ1-1; unclear D gene. Germline CDR1 SGHAT, CDR2 FQNNGV. V was cut by 5 bases and J by 1 base, with 17 bases left in between. The CDR3 length is 16 residues. CDR3 protein: CASSPRRGVGNTEAFF. Here the CDR3 DNA reads TGTGCCAGCAGCCCCCGGCGTGGGGTAGGGAACACTGAAGCTTTCTTT.

The gene calls are TRBV5-1 and TRBJ2-1; 10 nucleotides match TRBD2. The V segment lost 4 bases and the J segment 4 bases; nucleotides outside the gene matches: 8. From germline, CDR1 is SGHRS and CDR2 YFSETQ. The CDR3 consists of 16 residues. The DNA of the CDR3 is TGCGCCAGCAGCCTCCAGCGGGAGGGCCCGTACAATGAGCAGTTCTTC. Amino acids: CASSLQREGPYNEQFF.

This clonotype was seen only a few times. This chain uses TRBV20-1 with TRBJ1-2; D is undetermined. In germline, CDR1 is DFQATT, CDR2 SNEGSKA (reference sequence). The CDR3 consists of 14 residues. V was pared by 0 bases and J by 4 bases, with 12 bases between. The CDR3 loop reads CSARDLGRSYGYTF. CDR3 nucleotide sequence: TGCAGTGCTAGAGATCTCGGACGGAGCTATGGCTACACCTTC.

This chain links TRBV3-1 with TRBJ2-1, with 15 bases that match TRBD2. With 3 bases clipped from V and 9 bases from J, the junction kept 6 bases outside the gene matches. Germline CDR1 LGHDT, CDR2 YNNKEL (reference sequence). This CDR3 has 16 residues. CDR3 amino acids: CASSQEGTSGRREQFF. In DNA form, the CDR3 reads TGTGCCAGCAGCCAGGAGGGGACTAGCGGGAGGCGTGAGCAGTTCTTC.

This clonotype was counted between two and nine times. The chain is built from TRBV5-1 and TRBJ2-4; 11 positions match TRBD2. The assigned J gene may be wrong: the sequence end matches TRBJ2-7 better. The CDR3 spans 13 residues. The germline V gene encodes CDR1 SGHRS and CDR2 YFSETQ. CDR3 in amino acids: CASSLAGGLEQYF. The CDR3, as DNA: TGCGCCAGCAGTTTAGCGGGAGGGCTCGAGCAGTACTTC.

This clonotype is a singleton in its sample. V and J are TRBV20-1 and TRBJ2-5; 10 bases line up with TRBD2. The germline gives CDR1 DFQATT, CDR2 SNEGSKA (reference sequence). Unmatched junction bases numbered 9, after V lost 0 bases and J lost 5 bases. The CDR3 has 16 residues. CDR3 DNA: TGCAGTGCTAGAGATAGTCTAGCGGGAGTTTACGAGACCCAGTACTTC. Its translation: CSARDSLAGVYETQYF.

This chain joins TRBV20-1 and TRBJ2-7, with D possibly being TRBD1 or TRBD2 (5 bases each). Judging by the DNA end, TRBJ2-5 fits better; the J call may be wrong. The CDR3 is made up of 13 amino acids. Germline assignment: CDR1 DFQATT and CDR2 SNEGSKA (reference sequence). CDR3 sequence (DNA): TGCAGTGCTAGTGGGGGTAGCCGAGTGACCCAGTACTTC. Translated: CSASGGSRVTQYF.

The chain couples TRBV6-1 to TRBJ1-2; no reliable D call. Germline lookup yields CDR1 MNHNS and CDR2 SASEGT. V lost 8 bases to trimming and J lost 2 bases, with 18 bases between them. The CDR3 consists of 15 residues. Written as DNA, the CDR3 is TGTGCCAGCTTAAGTGGAGGGCCGCGGAACTATGGCTACACCTTC. Translation: CASLSGGPRNYGYTF.